This TCR beta chain comes out of a study of regulatory T cells in long-lasting Graves disease. Regarding time point: newly diagnosed GD, antithyroid drugs for less than 3 months. Generation of the TCR library employed RNA extracted from PBMCs. Arm-PCR with iRepertoire HTBI primers amplified the CDR3 regions for these TCR beta libraries. From the multiplex PCR reads, TCRdb called clonotypes with MiXCR, one entry per CDR3 protein. The sample holds some 410,000 distinct CDR3 sequences, over 15% seen once. This clonotype was seen more than once but under ten times. Germline values: CDR1 LGHDT, CDR2 YNNKEL (reference sequence). The CDR3 contains 16 residues. Trimming at V came to 0 bases and at J to 6 bases, leaving 10 bases not matched to a gene. The same data also contributed to another study, on T cells in Graves' hyperthyroidism and ophthalmopathy.

V gene TRBV3-1 combines with J gene TRBJ2-7; 8 positions agree with TRBD2. The receptor comes from a woman aged 25 to 39 with Graves disease. This specimen was peripheral blood mononuclear cells (PBMCs), taken at new diagnosis, from a patient treated with antithyroid drugs. The chain's CDR3 is CASSQDSLAGTSEQYF. The CDR3 nucleotides read TGTGCCAGCAGCCAAGATTCGCTAGCGGGTACTAGCGAGCAGTACTTC.